This TCR beta chain comes out of a study of neurological immune-mediated disorders. This clonotype was seen ten or more times. Its antigen is unidentified. General study results and limits: Patients with HTLV-1-associated myelopathy had the highest level of TCR clonal expansion, whereas patients with multiple sclerosis had the lowest level, falling beneath the level found in healthy controls.

CDR3 size: 13 residues. V dropped 2 bases and J dropped 9; count of bases not matched to a gene: 7. Looked up from germline, CDR1 is SEHNR and CDR2 is FQNEAQ (reference sequence). The authors made cDNA by 5'RACE with 10-nucleotide random UMIs. MiXCR, run by TCRdb on the 5' RACE reads, gives a single entry per CDR3 protein. The sample records about 58,000 distinct CDR3 sequences, about 3.4% being singletons. The sequence was obtained from a woman in her sixties or seventies with multiple sclerosis. Input material: PBMCs. The V and J genes are TRBV7-9 and TRBJ2-7, with TRBD1 identical over 7 bases. This CDR3 reads CASSLNRPGGQYF. CDR3 in DNA: TGTGCCAGCAGCTTAAACAGGCCAGGGGGGCAGTACTTC.